The clone carrying this T cell receptor (beta chain) is termed medium-sized. This sample's treatment: randomized to nivolumab then ipilimumab (arm A) or the reverse (arm B). This entry belongs to a study of sequential checkpoint blockade in melanoma. Sequencing used immunoSEQ multiplex PCR; TCRdb keeps in-frame clones, though not all of them. The sample includes around 15,000 clones, under 65% of them seen just once. The specimen comprised CD8+ T cells sorted from blood (inferred from file names), sampled from a patient given nivolumab and ipilimumab in sequence. The TCR sequence derives from a human donor with melanoma.

The CDR3 DNA reads as TGTGCCAGTAGTATGTCGGGGGGACTCCACGAGCAGTACTTC. Its translation is CASSMSGGLHEQYF. The V gene is TRBV19, the J gene TRBJ2-7, with 7 bases fitting TRBD2. The trim removed 3 bases at V and 5 bases at J, leaving 7 bases unmatched. This CDR3 has 14 residues. Germline CDR1 and CDR2: LNHDA and SQIVND (reference sequence).